This T cell receptor beta chain was documented in a study of cytomegalovirus exposure and HLA in healthy donors. A single count supports this clone. TCRdb's table, derived via immunoSEQ multiplex PCR, lists solely in-frame clones and lacks some. Here the sample spans 55,000 to 75,000 clones, over 90% being singletons. There are 15 residues in the CDR3. V gave up 1 base and J gave up 7 bases, with 16 bases separating them. Germline CDR1 and CDR2: MDHEN and SYDVKM. The sequence derives from a man aged 18 to 29 in good health and CMV-seropositive. The chain recombines TRBV28 with TRBJ1-2; D is undetermined. The specimen was PBMCs. CDR3 loop: CASSLSHGGLSGYTF. Written as DNA, the CDR3 is TGTGCCAGCAGTTTATCGCACGGTGGGCTGAGTGGCTACACCTTC.